This note documents a single T cell receptor (beta chain) sequence. The same CDR3 also results from other DNA sequences found in this sample. These data originate in a study of blood T cell repertoires in COVID-19. Study context: From T cells, B-cell-depleted T cells, or PBMCs came the material, which was cDNA or gDNA.

The germline V gene has CDR1 LGHNA and CDR2 YNFKEQ. V was trimmed by 0 bases and J by 7 bases, leaving 4 bases between them. This CDR3 spans 13 amino acids. The assay was immunoSEQ multiplex PCR, and TCRdb's table has in-frame clones only and misses some. The sample holds 150,000 to 200,000 clones, 75% to 85% seen once. The chain carries TRBV4-2 and TRBJ1-6, with D unclear. Sequencing was performed on peripheral blood. This sequence originates from a woman of 80 years or more with COVID-19, enrolled during active disease. The CDR3: CASSQDSNSPLHF. In DNA form, the CDR3 reads TGTGCCAGCAGCCAAGATTCAAATTCACCCCTCCACTTT.